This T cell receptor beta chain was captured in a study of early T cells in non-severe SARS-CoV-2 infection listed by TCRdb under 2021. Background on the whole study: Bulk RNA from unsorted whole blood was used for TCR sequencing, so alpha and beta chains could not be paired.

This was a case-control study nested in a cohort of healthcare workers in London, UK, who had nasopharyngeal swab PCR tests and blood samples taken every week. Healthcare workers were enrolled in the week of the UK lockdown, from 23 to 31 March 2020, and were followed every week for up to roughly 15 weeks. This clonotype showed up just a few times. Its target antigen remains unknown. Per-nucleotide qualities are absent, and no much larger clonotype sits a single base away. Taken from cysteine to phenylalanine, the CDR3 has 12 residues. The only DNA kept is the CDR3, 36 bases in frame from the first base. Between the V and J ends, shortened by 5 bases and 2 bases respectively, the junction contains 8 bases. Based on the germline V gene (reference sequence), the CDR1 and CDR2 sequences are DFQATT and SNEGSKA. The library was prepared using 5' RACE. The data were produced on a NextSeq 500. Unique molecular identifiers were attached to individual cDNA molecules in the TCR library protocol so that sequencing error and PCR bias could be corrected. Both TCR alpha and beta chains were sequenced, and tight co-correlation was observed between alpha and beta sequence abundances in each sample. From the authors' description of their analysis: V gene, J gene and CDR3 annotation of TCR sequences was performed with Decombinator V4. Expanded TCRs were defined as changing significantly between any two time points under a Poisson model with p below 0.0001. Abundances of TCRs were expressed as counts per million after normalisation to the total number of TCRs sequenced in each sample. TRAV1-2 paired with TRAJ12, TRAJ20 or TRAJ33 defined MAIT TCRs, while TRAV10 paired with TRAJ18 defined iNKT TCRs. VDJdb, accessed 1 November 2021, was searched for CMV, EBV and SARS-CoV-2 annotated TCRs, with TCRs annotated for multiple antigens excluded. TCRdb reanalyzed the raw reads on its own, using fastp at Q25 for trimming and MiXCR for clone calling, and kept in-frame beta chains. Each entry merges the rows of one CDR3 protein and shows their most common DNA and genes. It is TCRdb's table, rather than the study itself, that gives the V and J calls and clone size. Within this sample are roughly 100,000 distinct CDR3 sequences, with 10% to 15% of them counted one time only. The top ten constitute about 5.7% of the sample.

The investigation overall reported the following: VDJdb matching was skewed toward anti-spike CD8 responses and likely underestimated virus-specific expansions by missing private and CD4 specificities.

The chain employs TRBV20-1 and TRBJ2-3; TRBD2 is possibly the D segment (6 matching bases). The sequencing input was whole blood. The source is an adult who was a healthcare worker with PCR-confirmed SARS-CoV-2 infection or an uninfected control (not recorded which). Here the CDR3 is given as CSAGDFTDTQYF. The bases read TGCAGTGCTGGGGACTTCACAGATACGCAGTATTTT.